These T cell receptor beta chains were read from a single sample in a study of T cell responses to AZD1222 COVID-19 vaccine. Data came from immunoSEQ multiplex PCR; TCRdb stores just in-frame clones and leaves some out. The sample lists about 140,000 clones, around 90% seen once, with roughly 2% in the top ten. The sample here was peripheral blood, taken on day 0 of AZD1222 vaccination. These receptors were collected from an adult in good health. Both conserved end residues are part of each CDR3. The D gene is left open where the match is weak.

v_gene,j_gene,len,d_gene,CDR3aa,CDR3nt
TRBV25-1,TRBJ1-2,15,.,CASSGDGAENYGYTF,TGTGCCAGCAGTGGCGACGGGGCCGAGAACTATGGCTACACCTTC
TRBV9,TRBJ1-2,14,.,CASSVNGIGDGYTF,TGTGCCAGCAGCGTAAATGGGATCGGAGATGGCTACACCTTC
TRBV19,TRBJ1-1,14,TRBD1,CASRRTGGGTEAFF,TGTGCCAGTAGAAGAACAGGGGGAGGAACTGAAGCTTTCTTT
TRBV19,TRBJ1-2,15,.,CASRISGPGASGYTF,TGTGCCAGTAGAATATCGGGACCGGGGGCTAGCGGCTACACCTTC
TRBV28,TRBJ2-7,15,.,CASSLSARSYGEQYF,TGTGCCAGCAGTTTATCCGCCAGAAGCTATGGGGAGCAGTACTTC
TRBV4-1,TRBJ2-1,15,TRBD1,CASSRGTGGTNEQFF,TGCGCCAGCAGCCGCGGGACAGGGGGCACCAATGAGCAGTTCTTC
TRBV6-2/TRBV6-3,TRBJ2-5,16,TRBD1,CASSLAGTGGRETQYF,TGTGCCAGCAGTCTGGCCGGGACAGGGGGCCGGGAGACCCAGTACTTC
TRBV5-5,TRBJ1-4,18,.,CASSSLNARVWTNEKLFF,TGTGCCAGCAGCTCTCTGAACGCCCGGGTCTGGACTAATGAAAAACTGTTTTTT
TRBV18,TRBJ2-3,16,.,CASSPYETTSTDTQYF,TGTGCCAGCTCACCATACGAAACAACTAGCACAGATACGCAGTATTTT
TRBV20-1,TRBJ2-1,14,.,CSASFSSSYNEQFF,TGCAGTGCTAGTTTTAGCAGCTCCTACAATGAGCAGTTCTTC
TRBV5-4,TRBJ1-1,16,TRBD1,CASSLGQGGSRMRAFF,TGTGCCAGCAGCTTGGGACAGGGAGGTAGTCGGATGAGGGCTTTCTTT
TRBV3-1/TRBV3-2,TRBJ1-4,17,.,CASSQLIQGRTNEKLFF,TGTGCCAGCAGCCAATTAATCCAGGGACGGACTAATGAAAAACTGTTTTTT
TRBV18,TRBJ1-5,17,TRBD1,CASSPLHTGTGAQPQHF,TGTGCCAGCTCACCCCTTCACACCGGGACAGGGGCTCAGCCCCAGCATTTT
TRBV6-4,TRBJ1-2,14,TRBD1,CASRPDREVYGYTF,TGTGCCAGCAGGCCGGACAGGGAAGTATATGGCTACACCTTC
TRBV12-5,TRBJ1-5,16,.,CASGLVRARVNQPQHF,TGTGCTAGTGGTTTGGTTCGGGCCAGAGTAAATCAGCCCCAGCATTTT
TRBV5-8,TRBJ1-6,15,TRBD1,CASSIQTGQNSPLHF,TGTGCCAGCAGCATCCAGACAGGGCAAAATTCACCCCTCCACTTT
TRBV15,TRBJ1-3,14,.,CATSRGDQGNTIYF,TGTGCCACCAGCAGAGGGGATCAGGGAAACACCATATATTTT
TRBV19,TRBJ2-7,14,TRBD1,CASSNTGGFGEQYF,TGTGCCAGTAGTAATACAGGGGGCTTCGGCGAGCAGTACTTC
TRBV7-6,TRBJ2-2,18,TRBD2,CASSLVGSGRAWAGELFF,TGTGCCAGCAGCTTAGTCGGTAGCGGGAGGGCCTGGGCCGGGGAGCTGTTTTTT